Listed below are T cell receptor beta chains from one sample, sequenced in a study of T cell responses to AZD1222 COVID-19 vaccine. Clones were read by immunoSEQ multiplex PCR, and TCRdb kept only the in-frame ones, dropping some. The data contain about 86,000 clones, approximately 78% of them singletons. The sequencing here drew on peripheral blood, taken on day 0 of AZD1222 vaccination. The receptors come from an adult in good health. The CDR3 runs from the conserved cysteine through the conserved F or W. Fields, in order: clone size, J gene, D gene, V gene, CDR3 protein, CDR3 DNA. The D gene is left open where the match is weak. Some rows mark clone size as missing; the rest say once, few, many or name a class of expanded clone.

>NA|TRBJ1-6|NA|TRBV6-5
CASSYTPNNSPLHF
TGTGCCAGCAGTTATACACCTAATAATTCACCCCTCCACTTT
>NA|TRBJ1-5|NA|TRBV3-1/TRBV3-2
CASSPQDSNQPQHF
TGTGCCAGCAGCCCTCAGGATAGCAATCAGCCCCAGCATTTT
>NA|TRBJ2-5|NA|TRBV7-9
CASSETPGTQYF
TGTGCCAGCAGCGAGACCCCGGGGACCCAGTACTTC
>NA|TRBJ2-7|NA|TRBV5-1
CASSLQTSSYEQYF
TGCGCCAGCAGCTTGCAGACGAGCTCCTACGAGCAGTACTTC
>NA|TRBJ2-7|NA|TRBV21-1
CASSKKDDGGNGYEQYF
TGTGCCAGCAGCAAAAAGGACGACGGAGGAAACGGCTACGAGCAGTACTTC
>NA|TRBJ2-3|TRBD2|TRBV28
CASSSYRRAGRETDTQYF
TGTGCCAGCAGTTCATATCGTCGGGCAGGGAGGGAGACAGATACGCAGTATTTT
>NA|TRBJ1-4|NA|TRBV6-5
CASSYSTGTNEKLFF
TGTGCCAGCAGTTACTCGACTGGAACTAATGAAAAACTGTTTTTT
>NA|TRBJ2-3|TRBD1|TRBV18
CASSPGTGGTDTQYF
TGTGCCAGCTCACCCGGGACAGGGGGCACAGATACGCAGTATTTT
>NA|TRBJ2-7|TRBD1|TRBV6-4
CASFTIPNRDRVYEQYF
TGTGCCAGTTTTACTATTCCGAACCGGGACAGGGTCTACGAGCAGTACTTC
>NA|TRBJ2-3|TRBD2|TRBV9
CASTLLASSTDTQYF
TGTGCCAGCACCCTACTAGCGTCTAGCACAGATACGCAGTATTTT
>NA|TRBJ2-7|TRBD1|TRBV3-1/TRBV3-2
CASSQRQGAWEQYF
TGTGCCAGCAGCCAAAGACAGGGGGCGTGGGAGCAGTACTTC
>NA|TRBJ2-7|NA|TRBV2
CASRYDRSSYEQYF
TGTGCCAGCAGGTACGATAGGAGCTCCTACGAGCAGTACTTC
>NA|TRBJ2-4|NA|TRBV19
CASSSSDASIQYF
TGTGCCAGTAGTTCGTCGGACGCCTCCATTCAGTACTTC
>NA|TRBJ1-5|NA|TRBV28
CASSPPRGPQHF
TGTGCCAGCAGTCCCCCAAGGGGGCCCCAGCATTTT
>NA|TRBJ2-7|NA|TRBV19
CAKKKTYEQYF
TGTGCCAAGAAGAAAACCTACGAGCAGTACTTC
>NA|TRBJ1-1|NA|TRBV6-1
CASSDPTAPGRNTEAFF
TGTGCCAGCAGTGACCCCACGGCCCCCGGTAGGAACACTGAAGCTTTCTTT
>NA|TRBJ2-1|NA|TRBV10-3
CAISLSEETQQFF
TGTGCCATCAGTCTATCCGAGGAGACCCAGCAGTTCTTC
>few|TRBJ2-3|NA|TRBV28
CASSSFLTDTQYF
TGTGCCAGCAGTTCATTCCTCACAGATACGCAGTATTTT
>NA|TRBJ2-7|NA|TRBV15
CATSRGRGEQYF
TGTGCCACCAGCAGAGGTCGTGGGGAGCAGTACTTC
>NA|TRBJ1-1|TRBD1|TRBV4-1
CAGSLTGGPAFF
TGCGCCGGCAGCCTGACAGGGGGCCCAGCTTTCTTT
>NA|TRBJ2-2|NA|TRBV30
CAWSDGYRTGELFF
TGTGCCTGGAGTGATGGGTATAGGACCGGGGAGCTGTTTTTT
>NA|TRBJ2-1|TRBD2|TRBV5-1
CASRGLAGKNNEQFF
TGCGCCAGCCGAGGACTAGCGGGGAAAAACAATGAGCAGTTCTTC
>NA|TRBJ2-5|TRBD2|TRBV5-1
CASRGNSGSQETQYF
TGCGCCAGCAGAGGCAATAGCGGGAGCCAAGAGACCCAGTACTTC
>NA|TRBJ1-1|NA|TRBV28
CASSLKGVNTEAFF
TGTGCCAGCAGTTTAAAGGGTGTGAACACTGAAGCTTTCTTT
>NA|TRBJ2-7|NA|TRBV6-5
CASAQRRVTTYEQYF
TGTGCCAGTGCTCAGAGGAGGGTTACAACCTACGAGCAGTACTTC
>NA|TRBJ1-5|NA|TRBV4-1
CASSQGTVSNQPQHF
TGCGCCAGCAGCCAAGGTACAGTTAGCAATCAGCCCCAGCATTTT
>NA|TRBJ2-5|NA|TRBV5-1
CASSLVSAQETQYF
TGCGCCAGCAGCTTGGTGTCAGCTCAAGAGACCCAGTACTTC
>NA|TRBJ2-7|TRBD2|TRBV7-2
CASSGGRAIYEQYF
TGTGCCAGCAGTGGCGGGAGGGCGATTTACGAGCAGTACTTC
>NA|TRBJ1-4|NA|TRBV30
CAGRVDRQKLFF
TGTGCCGGGAGAGTAGACAGACAGAAACTGTTTTTT
>NA|TRBJ2-1|TRBD1|TRBV29-1
CSVDGAGGYNEQFF
TGCAGCGTGGACGGGGCAGGGGGCTACAATGAGCAGTTCTTC
>NA|TRBJ2-3|TRBD2|TRBV11-2
CAGAGVTGTDTQYF
TGTGCCGGAGCGGGAGTTACGGGCACAGATACGCAGTATTTT
>NA|TRBJ1-1|NA|TRBV18
CASSTQGRAEAFF
TGTGCCAGCTCAACCCAGGGCAGGGCTGAAGCTTTCTTT
>few|TRBJ1-4|TRBD1|TRBV28
CASSQTIQGMELFF
TGTGCCAGCAGCCAGACTATACAGGGGATGGAACTGTTTTTT